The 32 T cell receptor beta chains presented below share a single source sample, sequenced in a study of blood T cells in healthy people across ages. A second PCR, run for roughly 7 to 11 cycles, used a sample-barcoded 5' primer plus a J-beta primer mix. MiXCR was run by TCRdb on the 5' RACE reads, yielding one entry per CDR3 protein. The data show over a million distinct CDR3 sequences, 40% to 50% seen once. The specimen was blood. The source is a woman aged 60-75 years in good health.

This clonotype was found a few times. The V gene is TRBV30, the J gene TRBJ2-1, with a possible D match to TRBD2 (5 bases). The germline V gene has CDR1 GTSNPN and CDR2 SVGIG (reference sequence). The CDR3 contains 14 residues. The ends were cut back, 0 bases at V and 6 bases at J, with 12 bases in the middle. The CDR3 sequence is CAWSVVSSANEQFF. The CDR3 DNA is TGTGCCTGGAGTGTAGTGAGTAGCGCCAATGAGCAGTTCTTC.

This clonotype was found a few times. Here the CDR3 reads CSASGRETYEQYF. The CDR3 DNA is TGCAGTGCTAGCGGTCGGGAAACCTACGAGCAGTACTTC. The V gene is TRBV20-1, the J gene TRBJ2-7; possible D gene TRBD2, 5 bases. The ends were cut back, 3 bases at V and 2 bases at J, with 11 bases in the middle. This CDR3 is 13 amino acids long. The V gene's germline CDR1 is DFQATT and CDR2 SNEGSKA (reference sequence).

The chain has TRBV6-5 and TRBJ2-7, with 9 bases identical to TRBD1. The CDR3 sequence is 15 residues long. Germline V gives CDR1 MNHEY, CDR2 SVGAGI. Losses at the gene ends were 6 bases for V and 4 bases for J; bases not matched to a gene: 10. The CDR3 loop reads CASRQTGTGSYEQYF. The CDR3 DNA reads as TGTGCCAGCAGGCAGACCGGGACAGGGTCGTACGAGCAGTACTTC.

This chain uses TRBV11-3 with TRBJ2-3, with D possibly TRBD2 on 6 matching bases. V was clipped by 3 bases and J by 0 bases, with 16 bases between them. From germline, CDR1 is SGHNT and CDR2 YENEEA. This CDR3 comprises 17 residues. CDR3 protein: CASSFGLSGTSTDTQYF. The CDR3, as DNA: TGTGCCAGCAGCTTCGGACTTAGCGGAACTAGCACAGATACGCAGTATTTT.

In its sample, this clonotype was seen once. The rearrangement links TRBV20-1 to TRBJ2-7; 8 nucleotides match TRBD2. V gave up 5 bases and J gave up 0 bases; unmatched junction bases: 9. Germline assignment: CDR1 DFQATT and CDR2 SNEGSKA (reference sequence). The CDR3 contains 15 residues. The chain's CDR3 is CSASAPSGSSYEQYF. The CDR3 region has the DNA TGCAGTGCTTCCGCCCCTAGCGGGTCCTCCTACGAGCAGTACTTC.

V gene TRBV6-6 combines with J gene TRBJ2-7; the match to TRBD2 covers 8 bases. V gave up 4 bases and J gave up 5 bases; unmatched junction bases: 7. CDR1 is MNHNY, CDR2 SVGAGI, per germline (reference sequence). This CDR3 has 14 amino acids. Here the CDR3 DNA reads TGTGCCAGCAGTTCCCCGGGAGGGAGCAACGAGCAGTACTTC. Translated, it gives CASSSPGGSNEQYF.

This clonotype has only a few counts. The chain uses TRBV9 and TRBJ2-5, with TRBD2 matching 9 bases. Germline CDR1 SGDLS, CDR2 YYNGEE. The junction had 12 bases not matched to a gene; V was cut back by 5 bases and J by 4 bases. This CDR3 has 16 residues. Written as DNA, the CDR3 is TGTGCCAGCAGTCGCGTTAGCGGGAGTGCCGGAGAGACCCAGTACTTC. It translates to CASSRVSGSAGETQYF.

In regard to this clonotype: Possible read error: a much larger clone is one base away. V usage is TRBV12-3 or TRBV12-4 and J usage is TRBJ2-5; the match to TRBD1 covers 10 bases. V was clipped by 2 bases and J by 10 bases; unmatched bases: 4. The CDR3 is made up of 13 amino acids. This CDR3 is CASSLLDRGFQYF. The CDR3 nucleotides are TGTGCCAGCAGTTTACTGGACAGGGGGTTCCAGTACTTC.

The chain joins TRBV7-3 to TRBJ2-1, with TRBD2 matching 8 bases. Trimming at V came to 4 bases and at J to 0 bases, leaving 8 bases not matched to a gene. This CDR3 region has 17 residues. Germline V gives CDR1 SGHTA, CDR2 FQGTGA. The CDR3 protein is CASSSPLRGGSYNEQFF. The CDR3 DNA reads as TGTGCCAGCAGCTCCCCCCTACGGGGGGGCTCCTACAATGAGCAGTTCTTC.

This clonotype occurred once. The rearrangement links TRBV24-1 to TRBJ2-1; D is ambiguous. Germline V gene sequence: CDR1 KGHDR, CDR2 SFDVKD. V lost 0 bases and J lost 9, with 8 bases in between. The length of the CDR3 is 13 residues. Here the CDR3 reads CATSDLGHVEQFF. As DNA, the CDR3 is TGTGCCACCAGTGATTTGGGGCATGTTGAGCAGTTCTTC.

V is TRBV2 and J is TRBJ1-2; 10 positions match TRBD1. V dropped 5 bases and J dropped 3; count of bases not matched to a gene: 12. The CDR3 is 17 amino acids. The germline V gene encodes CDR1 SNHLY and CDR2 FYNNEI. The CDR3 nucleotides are TGTGCCAGCAGTTACTACCGGACAGGGGGGATTGACTATGGCTACACCTTC. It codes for CASSYYRTGGIDYGYTF. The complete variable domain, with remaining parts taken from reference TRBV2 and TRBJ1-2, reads EPEVTQTPSHQVTQMGQEVILRCVPISNHLYFYWYRQILGQKVEFLVSFYNNEISEKSEIFDDQFSVERPDGSNFTLKIRSTKLEDSAMYFCASSYYRTGGIDYGYTFGSGTRLTVV.

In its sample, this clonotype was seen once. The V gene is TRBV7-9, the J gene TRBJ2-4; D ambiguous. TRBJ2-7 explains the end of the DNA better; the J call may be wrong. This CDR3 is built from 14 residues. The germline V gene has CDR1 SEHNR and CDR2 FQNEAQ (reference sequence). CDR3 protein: CASSFTTAVDEQYF. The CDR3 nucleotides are TGTGCCAGCAGCTTCACAACAGCCGTCGACGAGCAGTACTTC.

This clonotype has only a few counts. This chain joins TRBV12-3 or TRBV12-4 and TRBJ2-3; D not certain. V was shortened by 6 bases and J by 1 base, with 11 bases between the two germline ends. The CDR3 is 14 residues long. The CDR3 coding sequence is TGTGCCAGCAGCTCCGATCTTCGCACAGATACGCAGTATTTT. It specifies CASSSDLRTDTQYF.

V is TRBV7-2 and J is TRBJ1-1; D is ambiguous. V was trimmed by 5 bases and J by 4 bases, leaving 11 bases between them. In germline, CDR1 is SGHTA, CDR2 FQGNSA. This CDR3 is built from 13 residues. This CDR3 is CASSARLGTEAFF. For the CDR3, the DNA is TGTGCCAGCAGCGCCAGACTGGGCACTGAAGCTTTCTTT.

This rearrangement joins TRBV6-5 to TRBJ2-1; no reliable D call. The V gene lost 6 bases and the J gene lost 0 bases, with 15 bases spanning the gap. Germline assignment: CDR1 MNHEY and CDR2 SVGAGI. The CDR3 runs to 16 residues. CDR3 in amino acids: CASRAYGNSSYNEQFF. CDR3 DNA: TGTGCCAGCAGAGCCTATGGAAATAGCTCCTACAATGAGCAGTTCTTC.

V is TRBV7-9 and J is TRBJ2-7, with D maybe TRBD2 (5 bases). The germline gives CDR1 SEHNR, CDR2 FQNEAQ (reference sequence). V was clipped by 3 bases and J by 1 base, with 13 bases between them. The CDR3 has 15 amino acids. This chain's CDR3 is CASSFPQSGSYEQYF. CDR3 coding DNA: TGTGCCAGCAGCTTTCCACAGAGCGGATCCTACGAGCAGTACTTC.

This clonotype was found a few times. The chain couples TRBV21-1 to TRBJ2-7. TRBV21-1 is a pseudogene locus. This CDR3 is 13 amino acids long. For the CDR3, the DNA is TGTGCCAGCAGCAAAGCACTAGCTGGTGAGCAGTACTTC. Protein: CASSKALAGEQYF.

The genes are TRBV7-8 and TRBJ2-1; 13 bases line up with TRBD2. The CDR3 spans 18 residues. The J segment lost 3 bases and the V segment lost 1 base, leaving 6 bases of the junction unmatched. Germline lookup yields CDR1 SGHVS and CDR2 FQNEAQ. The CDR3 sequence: CASSLGLAGGAHYNEQFF. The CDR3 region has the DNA TGTGCCAGCAGCTTAGGACTAGCGGGAGGCGCACACTACAATGAGCAGTTCTTC. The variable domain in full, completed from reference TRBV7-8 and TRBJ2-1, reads GAGVSQSPRYKVAKRGQDVALRCDPISGHVSLFWYQQALGQGPEFLTYFQNEAQLDKSGLPSDRFFAERPEGSVSTLKIQRTQQEDSAVYLCASSLGLAGGAHYNEQFFGPGTRLTVL.

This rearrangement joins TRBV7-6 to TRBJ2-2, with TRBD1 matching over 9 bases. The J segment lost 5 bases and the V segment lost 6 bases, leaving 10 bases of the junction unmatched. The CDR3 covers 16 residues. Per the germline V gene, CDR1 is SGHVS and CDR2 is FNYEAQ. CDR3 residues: CASSQRPGQGTGELFF. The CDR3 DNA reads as TGTGCCAGCAGTCAGAGACCGGGACAGGGAACCGGGGAGCTGTTTTTT.

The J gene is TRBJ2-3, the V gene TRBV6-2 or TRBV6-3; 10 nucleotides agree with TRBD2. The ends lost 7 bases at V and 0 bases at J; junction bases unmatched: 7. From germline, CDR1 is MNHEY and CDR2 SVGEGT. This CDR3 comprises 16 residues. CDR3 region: CASTLPSGRSTDTQYF. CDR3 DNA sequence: TGTGCCAGCACCTTACCTAGCGGGAGAAGCACAGATACGCAGTATTTT.

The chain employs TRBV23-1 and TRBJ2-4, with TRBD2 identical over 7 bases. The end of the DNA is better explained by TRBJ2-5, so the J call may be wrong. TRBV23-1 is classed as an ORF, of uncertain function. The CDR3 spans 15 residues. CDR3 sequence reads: CASSQSGGNGETQYF. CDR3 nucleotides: TGCGCCAGCAGTCAATCGGGGGGGAATGGAGAGACCCAGTACTTC.

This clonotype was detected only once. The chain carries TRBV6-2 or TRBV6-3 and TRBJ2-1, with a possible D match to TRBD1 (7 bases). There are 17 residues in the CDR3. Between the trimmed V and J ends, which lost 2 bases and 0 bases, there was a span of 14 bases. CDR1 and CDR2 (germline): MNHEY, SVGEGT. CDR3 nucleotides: TGTGCCAGCAGTTACCTGACAGGGAGGAGCTCCTACAATGAGCAGTTCTTC. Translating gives CASSYLTGRSSYNEQFF.

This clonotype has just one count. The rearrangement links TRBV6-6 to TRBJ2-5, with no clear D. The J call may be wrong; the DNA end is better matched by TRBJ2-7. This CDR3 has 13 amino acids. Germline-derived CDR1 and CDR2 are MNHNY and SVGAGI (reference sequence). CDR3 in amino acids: CASSYSRTDEQYF. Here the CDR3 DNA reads TGTGCCAGCAGTTACTCGCGGACGGACGAGCAGTACTTC.

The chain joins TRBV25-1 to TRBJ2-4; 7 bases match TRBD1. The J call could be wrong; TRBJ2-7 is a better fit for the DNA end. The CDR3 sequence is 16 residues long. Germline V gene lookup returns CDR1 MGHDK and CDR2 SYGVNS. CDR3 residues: CASSDPRDRPTNEQYF. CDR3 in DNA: TGTGCCAGCAGTGATCCCCGGGACAGACCAACTAACGAGCAGTACTTC.

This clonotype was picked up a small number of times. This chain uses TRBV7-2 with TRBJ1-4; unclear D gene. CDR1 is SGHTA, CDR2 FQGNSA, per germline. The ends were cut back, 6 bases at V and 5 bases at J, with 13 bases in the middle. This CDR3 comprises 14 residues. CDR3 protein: CASRKDAVNEKLFF. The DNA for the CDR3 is TGTGCCAGCAGAAAGGACGCCGTCAATGAAAAACTGTTTTTT.

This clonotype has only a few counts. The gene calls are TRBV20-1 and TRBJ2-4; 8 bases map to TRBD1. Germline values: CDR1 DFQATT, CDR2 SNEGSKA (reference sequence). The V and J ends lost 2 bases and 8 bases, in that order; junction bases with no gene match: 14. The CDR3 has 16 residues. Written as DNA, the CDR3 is TGCAGTGCTAGAACGGACAGGGCAGGGAGCAATCACATTCAGTACTTC. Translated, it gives CSARTDRAGSNHIQYF.

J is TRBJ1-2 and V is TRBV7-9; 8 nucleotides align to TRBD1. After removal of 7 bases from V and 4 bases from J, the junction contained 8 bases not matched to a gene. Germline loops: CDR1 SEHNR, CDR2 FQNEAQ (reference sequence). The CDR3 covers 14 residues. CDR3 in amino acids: CASTTWTGSYGYTF. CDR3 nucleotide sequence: TGTGCCAGCACCACCTGGACAGGGAGCTATGGCTACACCTTC.

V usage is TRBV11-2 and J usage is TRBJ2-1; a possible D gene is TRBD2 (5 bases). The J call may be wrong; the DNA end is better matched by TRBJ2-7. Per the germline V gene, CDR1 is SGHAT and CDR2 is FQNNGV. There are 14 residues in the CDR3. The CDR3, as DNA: TGTGCCAGCAGCTTAGCCGGGGTATACAATGAGCAGTACTTC. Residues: CASSLAGVYNEQYF.

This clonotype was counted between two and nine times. CDR3 DNA sequence: TGTGCCAGCAGCTTAAGACTAGCGGGTCGTGATACGCAGTATTTT. As protein: CASSLRLAGRDTQYF. The chain employs TRBV11-2 and TRBJ2-3, with 10 bases that match TRBD2. Germline CDR1 is SGHAT and CDR2 is FQNNGV. This CDR3 has 15 amino acids. Germline trimming cut 2 bases from V and 6 bases from J; bases unmatched to any gene: 5.

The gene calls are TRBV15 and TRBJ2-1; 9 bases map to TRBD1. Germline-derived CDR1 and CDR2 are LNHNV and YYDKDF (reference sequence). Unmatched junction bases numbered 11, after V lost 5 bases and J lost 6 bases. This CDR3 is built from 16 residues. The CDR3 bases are TGTGCCACCAGCGGACAGGGGAAGTTGGGAGGCAATGAGCAGTTCTTC. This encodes CATSGQGKLGGNEQFF.

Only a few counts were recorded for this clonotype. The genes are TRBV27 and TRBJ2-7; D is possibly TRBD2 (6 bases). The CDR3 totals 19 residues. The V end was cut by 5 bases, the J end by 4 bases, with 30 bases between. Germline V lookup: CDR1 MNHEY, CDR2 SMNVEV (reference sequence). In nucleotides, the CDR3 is TGTGCCAGCAGTCACCTCTCCTGGGGCGAAGGAGGGCCTGAGTACGAGCAGTACTTC. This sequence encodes CASSHLSWGEGGPEYEQYF.

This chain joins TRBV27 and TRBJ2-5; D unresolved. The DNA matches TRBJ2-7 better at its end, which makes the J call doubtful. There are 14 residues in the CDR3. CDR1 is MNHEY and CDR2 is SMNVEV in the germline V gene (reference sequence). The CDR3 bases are TGTGCCAGCAGTTTAGTCCCGACAACCTACGAGCAGTACTTC. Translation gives CASSLVPTTYEQYF.